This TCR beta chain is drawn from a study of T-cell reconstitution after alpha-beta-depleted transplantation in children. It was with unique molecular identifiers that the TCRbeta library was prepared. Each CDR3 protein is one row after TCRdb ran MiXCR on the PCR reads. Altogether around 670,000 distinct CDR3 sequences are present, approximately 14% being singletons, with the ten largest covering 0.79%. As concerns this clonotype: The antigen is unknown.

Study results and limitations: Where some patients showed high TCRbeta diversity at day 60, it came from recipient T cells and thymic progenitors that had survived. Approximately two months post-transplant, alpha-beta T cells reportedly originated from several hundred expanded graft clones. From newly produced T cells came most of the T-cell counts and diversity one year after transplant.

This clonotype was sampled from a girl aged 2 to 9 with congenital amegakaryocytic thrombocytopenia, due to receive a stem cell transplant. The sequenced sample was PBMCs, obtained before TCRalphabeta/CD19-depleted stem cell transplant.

The CDR3 sequence is CATSRAPPGVGNTQYF. The CDR3 region has the DNA TGTGCCACCAGCAGAGCCCCTCCGGGAGTGGGAAATACGCAGTATTTT. The chain joins TRBV15 to TRBJ2-3, with D maybe TRBD2 (6 bases). CDR1 is LNHNV and CDR2 is YYDKDF in the germline V gene (reference sequence). The CDR3 extends over 16 amino acids. V was cut by 1 base and J by 7 bases, with 18 bases left in between.